This note documents a single T cell receptor beta chain sequence. This sample is part of a study of blood T cell repertoires in COVID-19. Study background: The origin of the acute and convalescent COVID-19 samples was the United States, Italy and Spain. Nucleic acid was either cDNA or gDNA, and it came from T cells, B-cell-depleted T cells, or PBMCs.

The CDR3 contains 16 residues. After removal of 3 bases from V and 4 bases from J, the junction contained 10 bases not matched to a gene. CDR1 and CDR2 (germline): KGHSH, LQKENI. Original handling: Nucleated cell counts were estimated from reference gene primer amplification. Clones were read by immunoSEQ multiplex PCR, and TCRdb kept only the in-frame ones, dropping some. The V and J calls and clone size are taken from that table; D and trimming were inferred from the DNA. Among about 190,000 clones listed, about 86% were seen once. The specimen sequenced was peripheral blood. This TCR came from a man aged 45 to 65 with active or convalescent COVID-19. This chain uses TRBV18 with TRBJ2-7; 9 bases map to TRBD2. CDR3 DNA: TGTGCCAGCTCACCTCTGGAGTTAGCGGGAGTTTACGAGCAGTACTTC. The encoded protein is CASSPLELAGVYEQYF.